This T cell receptor (beta chain) was recorded in a study of monozygotic twins with inflammatory bowel disease. With the 5' RACE reads reprocessed, TCRdb shows one record per CDR3 protein and no DNA. Its table records under 150,000 distinct CDR3 sequences. This CDR3 contains 20 residues. CDR1 is LNHDA and CDR2 is SQIVND in the germline V gene (reference sequence). Sequenced: blood. V gene TRBV19 combines with J gene TRBJ2-5; lacking DNA, the TRBD1 call made by TCRdb goes unchecked. The sequence derives from a human donor with ulcerative colitis or Crohn's disease, or a healthy co-twin of an affected twin (not recorded which). The CDR3 loop is CASRRNPGTGGAGGQETQYF. Full variable domain (rest looked up from reference TRBV19 and TRBJ2-5): DGGITQSPKYLFRKEGQNVTLSCEQNLNHDAMYWYRQDPGQGLRLIYYSQIVNDFQKGDIAEGYSVSREKKESFPLTVTSAQKNPTAFYLCASRRNPGTGGAGGQETQYFGPGTRLLVL.